A single sample gave rise to the 3 T cell receptor beta chains below, sequenced in a study of OX40 agonist ivuxolimab in advanced cancers. The data were produced by immunoSEQ multiplex PCR, yet TCRdb's version contains in-frame clones alone and is incomplete. The table shows around 94,000 clones, with around nine tenths occurring only once. The source material was CD4+ or CD8+ T cells sorted from blood, sampled in a trial of the OX40 agonist ivuxolimab. The receptors shown here come from an adult with an advanced solid tumor such as melanoma, head and neck, liver or kidney cancer.

The V and J genes are TRBV5-5 and TRBJ2-1, with D perhaps TRBD1 (5 bases). V was shortened by 4 bases and J by 5 bases, with 19 bases between the two germline ends. Per the germline V gene, CDR1 is SGHKS and CDR2 is YYEKEE (reference sequence). This CDR3 is built from 16 residues. CDR3 DNA sequence: TGTGCCAGCAGCCCTCGGACACCACAACACCACAATGAGCAGTTCTTC. Translation gives CASSPRTPQHHNEQFF.

J is TRBJ1-1 and V is TRBV28; 7 bases are shared with TRBD1. Germline V gene data show CDR1 as MDHEN and CDR2 as SYDVKM. The CDR3 spans 12 residues. J was trimmed by 10 bases and V by 5 bases; bases with no gene match: 7. The CDR3 nucleotides are TGTGCCAGCAGTGCACCGGGACAGCTAGCTTTCTTT. The encoded protein is CASSAPGQLAFF.

This clone was found once. The chain joins TRBV5-4 to TRBJ2-5, with D maybe TRBD1 (5 bases). The CDR3 loop spans 15 amino acids. In germline, CDR1 is SGHNT, CDR2 YYREEE (reference sequence). The V and J ends lost 0 bases and 4 bases respectively, with 13 bases between them. In DNA, the CDR3 is TGTGCCAGCAGCTTGGATTCAGGGTTGGGAGAGACCCAGTACTTC. Translation gives CASSLDSGLGETQYF.